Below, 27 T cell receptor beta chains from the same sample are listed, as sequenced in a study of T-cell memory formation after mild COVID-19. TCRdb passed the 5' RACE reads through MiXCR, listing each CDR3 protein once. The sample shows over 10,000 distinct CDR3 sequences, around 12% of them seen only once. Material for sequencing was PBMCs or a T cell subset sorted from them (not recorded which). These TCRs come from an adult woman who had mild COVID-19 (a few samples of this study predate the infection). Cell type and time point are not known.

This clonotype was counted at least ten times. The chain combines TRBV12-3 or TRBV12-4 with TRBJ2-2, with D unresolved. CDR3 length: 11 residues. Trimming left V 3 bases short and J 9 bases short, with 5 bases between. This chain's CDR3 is CASSFDWELFF. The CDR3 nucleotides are TGTGCCAGCAGTTTCGATTGGGAGCTGTTTTTT.

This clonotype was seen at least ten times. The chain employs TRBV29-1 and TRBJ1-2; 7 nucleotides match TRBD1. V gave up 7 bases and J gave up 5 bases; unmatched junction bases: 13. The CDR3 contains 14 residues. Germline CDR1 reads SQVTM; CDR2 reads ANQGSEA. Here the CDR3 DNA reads TGCAGCGCTGCGGTAGGGGGCAGCGTATATGGCTACACCTTC. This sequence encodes CSAAVGGSVYGYTF.

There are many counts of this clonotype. The CDR3 DNA is TGTGCCACCAGTGAATCGGGACAGCTAAACATTCAGTACTTC. Translated: CATSESGQLNIQYF. V and J are TRBV24-1 and TRBJ2-4; 7 bases are a match to TRBD1. CDR1 and CDR2 from the germline V gene are KGHDR and SFDVKD. The CDR3 is 14 amino acids. V lost 4 bases, J lost 6 bases, and 5 bases stayed unmatched.

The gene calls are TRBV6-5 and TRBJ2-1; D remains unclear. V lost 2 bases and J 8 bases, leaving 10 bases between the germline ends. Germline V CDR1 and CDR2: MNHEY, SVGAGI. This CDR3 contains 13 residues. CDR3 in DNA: TGTGCCAGCAGTTACGTCAGTGCGGATGAGCAGTTCTTC. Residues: CASSYVSADEQFF.

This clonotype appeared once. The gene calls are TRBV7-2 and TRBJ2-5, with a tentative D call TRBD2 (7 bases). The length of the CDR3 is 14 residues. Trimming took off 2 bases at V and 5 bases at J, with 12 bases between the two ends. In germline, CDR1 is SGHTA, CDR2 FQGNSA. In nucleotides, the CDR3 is TGTGCCAGCAGCTTAAGGGGGGGCCTGGAGACCCAGTACTTC. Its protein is CASSLRGGLETQYF.

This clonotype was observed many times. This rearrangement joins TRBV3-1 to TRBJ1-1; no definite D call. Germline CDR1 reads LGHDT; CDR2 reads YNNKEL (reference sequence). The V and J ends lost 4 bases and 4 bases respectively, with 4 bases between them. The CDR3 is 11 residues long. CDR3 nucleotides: TGTGCCAGCAGCCTCGCCACTGAAGCTTTCTTT. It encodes CASSLATEAFF.

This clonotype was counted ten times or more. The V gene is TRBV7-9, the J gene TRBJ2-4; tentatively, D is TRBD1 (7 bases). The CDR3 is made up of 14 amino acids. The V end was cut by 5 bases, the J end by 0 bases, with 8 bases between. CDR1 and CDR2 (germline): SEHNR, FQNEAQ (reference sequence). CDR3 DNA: TGTGCCAGCAGCCAGGGGGGAGCCAAAAACATTCAGTACTTC. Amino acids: CASSQGGAKNIQYF.

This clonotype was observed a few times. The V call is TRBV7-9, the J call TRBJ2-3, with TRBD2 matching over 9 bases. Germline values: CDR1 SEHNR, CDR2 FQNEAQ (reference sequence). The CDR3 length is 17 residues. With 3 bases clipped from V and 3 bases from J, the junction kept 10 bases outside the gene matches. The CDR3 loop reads CASSLGSSGSRTDTQYF. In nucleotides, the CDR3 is TGTGCCAGCAGCTTGGGGAGTAGCGGGAGTAGGACAGATACGCAGTATTTT.

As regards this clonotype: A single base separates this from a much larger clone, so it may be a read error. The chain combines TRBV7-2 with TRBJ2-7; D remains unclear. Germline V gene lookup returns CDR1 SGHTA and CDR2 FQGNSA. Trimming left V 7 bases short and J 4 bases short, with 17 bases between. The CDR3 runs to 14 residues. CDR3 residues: CASILGILVYEQYF. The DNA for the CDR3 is TGTGCCAGCATCTTGGGGATCCTTGTATACGAGCAGTACTTC.

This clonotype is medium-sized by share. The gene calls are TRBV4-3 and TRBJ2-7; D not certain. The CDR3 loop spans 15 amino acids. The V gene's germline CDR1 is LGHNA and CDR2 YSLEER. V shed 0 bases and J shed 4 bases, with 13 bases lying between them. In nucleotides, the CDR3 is TGCGCCAGCAGCCAAGATGCCACGTCTTGGTACGAGCAGTACTTC. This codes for CASSQDATSWYEQYF.

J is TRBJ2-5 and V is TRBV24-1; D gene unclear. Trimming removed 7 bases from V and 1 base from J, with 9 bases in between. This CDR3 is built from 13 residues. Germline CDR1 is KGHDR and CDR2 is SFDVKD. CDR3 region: CATSGIFQETQYF. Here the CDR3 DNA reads TGTGCCACCAGCGGAATATTCCAAGAGACCCAGTACTTC.

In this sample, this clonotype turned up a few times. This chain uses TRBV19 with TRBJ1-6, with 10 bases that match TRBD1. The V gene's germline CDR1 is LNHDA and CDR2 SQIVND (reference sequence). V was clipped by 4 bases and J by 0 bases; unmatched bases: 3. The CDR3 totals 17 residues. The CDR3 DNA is TGTGCCAGTAGTACGGGACAGGGGAGCTCCTATAATTCACCCCTCCACTTT. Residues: CASSTGQGSSYNSPLHF.

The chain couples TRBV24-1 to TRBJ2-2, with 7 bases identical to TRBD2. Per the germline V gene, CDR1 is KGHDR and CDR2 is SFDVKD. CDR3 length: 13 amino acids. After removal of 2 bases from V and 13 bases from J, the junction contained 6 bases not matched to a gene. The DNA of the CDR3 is TGTGCCACCAGTGATTGGGGCCCGGGAGGGCTGTTTTTT. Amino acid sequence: CATSDWGPGGLFF.

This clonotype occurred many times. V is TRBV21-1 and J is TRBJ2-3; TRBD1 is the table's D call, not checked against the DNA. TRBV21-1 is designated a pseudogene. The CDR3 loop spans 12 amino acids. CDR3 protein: CASSYPGDTQYF. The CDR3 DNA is TGTGCCAGCAGCTACCCGGGGGATACGCAGTATTTT.

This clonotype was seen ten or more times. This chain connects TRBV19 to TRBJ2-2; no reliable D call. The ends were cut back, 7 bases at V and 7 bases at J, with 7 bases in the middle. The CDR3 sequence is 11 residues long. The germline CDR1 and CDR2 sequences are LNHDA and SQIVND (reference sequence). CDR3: CASTRRGELFF. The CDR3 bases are TGTGCCAGTACCCGCCGCGGGGAGCTGTTTTTT.

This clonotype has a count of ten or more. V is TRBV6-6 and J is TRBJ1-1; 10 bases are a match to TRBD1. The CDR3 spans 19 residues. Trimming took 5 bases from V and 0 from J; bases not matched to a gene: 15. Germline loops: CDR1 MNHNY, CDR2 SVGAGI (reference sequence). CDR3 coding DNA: TGTGCCAGCAGTCGCTCACTCGGACAGGGGGGAAGGTTGAACACTGAAGCTTTCTTT. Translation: CASSRSLGQGGRLNTEAFF.

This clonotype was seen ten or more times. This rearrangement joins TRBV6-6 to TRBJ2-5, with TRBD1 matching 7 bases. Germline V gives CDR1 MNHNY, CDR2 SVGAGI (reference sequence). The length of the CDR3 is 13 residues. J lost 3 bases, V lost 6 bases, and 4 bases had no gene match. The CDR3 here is CASRETGKETQYF. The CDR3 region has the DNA TGTGCCAGCAGGGAGACAGGGAAAGAGACCCAGTACTTC.

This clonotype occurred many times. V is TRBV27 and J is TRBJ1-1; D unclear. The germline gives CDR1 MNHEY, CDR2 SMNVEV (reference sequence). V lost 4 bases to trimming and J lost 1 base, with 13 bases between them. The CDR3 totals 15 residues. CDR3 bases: TGTGCCAGCAGTTCTTTGTTGGGCGGGAACACTGAAGCTTTCTTT. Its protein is CASSSLLGGNTEAFF.

CDR3 DNA: TGCAGTGCTGGTGGAGTAGGGCAGTACTTC. Translation: CSAGGVGQYF. This sequence joins TRBV20-1 and TRBJ2-7, with D uncertain. Deletions cut 5 bases from V and 9 bases from J, with 11 bases between. Germline CDR1 is DFQATT and CDR2 is SNEGSKA (reference sequence). This CDR3 is built from 10 residues.

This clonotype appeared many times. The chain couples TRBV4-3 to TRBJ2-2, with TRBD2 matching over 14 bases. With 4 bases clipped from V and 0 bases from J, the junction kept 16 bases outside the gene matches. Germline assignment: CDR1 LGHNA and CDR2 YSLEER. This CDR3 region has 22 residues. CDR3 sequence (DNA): TGCGCCAGCAGCCCTGACTACGAGGGACTAGCGGGGGCTTCACCGAACACCGGGGAGCTGTTTTTT. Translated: CASSPDYEGLAGASPNTGELFF.

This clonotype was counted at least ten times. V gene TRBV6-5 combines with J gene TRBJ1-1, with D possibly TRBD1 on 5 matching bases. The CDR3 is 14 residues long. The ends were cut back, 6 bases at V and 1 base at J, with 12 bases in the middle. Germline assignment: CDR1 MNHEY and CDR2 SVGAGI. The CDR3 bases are TGTGCCAGCAGCCCTTGGGGCTCGAACACTGAAGCTTTCTTT. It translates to CASSPWGSNTEAFF.

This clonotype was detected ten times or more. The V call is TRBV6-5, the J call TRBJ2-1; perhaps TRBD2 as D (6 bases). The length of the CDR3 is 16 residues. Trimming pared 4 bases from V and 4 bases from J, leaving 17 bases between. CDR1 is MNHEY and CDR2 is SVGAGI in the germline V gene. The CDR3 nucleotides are TGTGCCAGCAGTTCCCCCCGAGGGACTCCTTACAATGAGCAGTTCTTC. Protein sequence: CASSSPRGTPYNEQFF.

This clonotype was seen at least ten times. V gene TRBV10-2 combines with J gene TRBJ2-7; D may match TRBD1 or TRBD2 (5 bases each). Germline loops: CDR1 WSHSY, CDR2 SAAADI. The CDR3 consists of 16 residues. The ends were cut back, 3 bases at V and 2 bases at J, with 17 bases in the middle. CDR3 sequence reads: CASSDLGTSRTYEQYF. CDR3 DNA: TGCGCCAGCAGTGATTTGGGGACGTCGAGGACCTACGAGCAGTACTTC.

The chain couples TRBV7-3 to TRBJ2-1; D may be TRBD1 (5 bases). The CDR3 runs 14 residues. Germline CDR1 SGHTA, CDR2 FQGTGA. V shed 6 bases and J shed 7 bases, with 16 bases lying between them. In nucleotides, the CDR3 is TGTGCCAGCAGACAGGCTTCCCTCGTGAATGAGCAGTTCTTC. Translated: CASRQASLVNEQFF.

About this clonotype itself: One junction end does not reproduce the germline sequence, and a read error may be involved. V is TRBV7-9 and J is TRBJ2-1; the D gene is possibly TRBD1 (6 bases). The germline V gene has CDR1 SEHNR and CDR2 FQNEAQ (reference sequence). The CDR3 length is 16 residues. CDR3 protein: CASSLNGRGTYDEQFF. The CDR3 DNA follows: TGTGCCAGCAGCTTAAATGGTAGGGGGACCTACGATGAGCAGTTCTTC.

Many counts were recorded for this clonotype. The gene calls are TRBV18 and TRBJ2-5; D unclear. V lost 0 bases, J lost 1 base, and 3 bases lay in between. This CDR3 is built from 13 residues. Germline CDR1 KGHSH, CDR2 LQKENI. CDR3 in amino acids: CASSPPTQETQYF. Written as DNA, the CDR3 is TGTGCCAGCTCACCACCCACCCAAGAGACCCAGTACTTC. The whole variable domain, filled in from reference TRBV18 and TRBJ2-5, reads NAGVMQNPRHLVRRRGQEARLRCSPMKGHSHVYWYRQLPEEGLKFMVYLQKENIIDESGMPKERFSAEFPKEGPSILRIQQVVRGDSAAYFCASSPPTQETQYFGPGTRLLVL.

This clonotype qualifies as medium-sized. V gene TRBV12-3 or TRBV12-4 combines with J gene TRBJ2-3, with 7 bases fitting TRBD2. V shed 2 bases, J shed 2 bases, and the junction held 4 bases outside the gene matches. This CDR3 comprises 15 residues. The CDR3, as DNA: TGTGCCAGCAGTTTACGGGGGGTCGACACAGATACGCAGTATTTT. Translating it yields CASSLRGVDTDTQYF.